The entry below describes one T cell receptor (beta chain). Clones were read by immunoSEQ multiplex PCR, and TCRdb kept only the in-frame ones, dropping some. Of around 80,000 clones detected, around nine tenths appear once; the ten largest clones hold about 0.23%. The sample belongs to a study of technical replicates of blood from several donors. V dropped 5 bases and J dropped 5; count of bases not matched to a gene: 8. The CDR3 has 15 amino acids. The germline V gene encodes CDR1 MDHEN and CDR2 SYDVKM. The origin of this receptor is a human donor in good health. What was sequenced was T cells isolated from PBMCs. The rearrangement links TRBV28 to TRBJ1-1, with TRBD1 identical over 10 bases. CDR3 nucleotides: TGTGCCAGCAGTCAGGACAGGGGGGTAGGAACTGAAGCTTTCTTT. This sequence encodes CASSQDRGVGTEAFF.